This T cell receptor beta chain was profiled in a study of blood T cells in healthy people across ages. Primed by a sample-barcoded 5' primer and a J-beta primer mix, a second PCR proceeded for about 6 to 11 cycles. Per-sample output comprised a minimum of 2.5 million paired-end reads containing CDR3. One entry per CDR3 protein results from TCRdb running MiXCR on the 5' RACE reads. The table shows more than 800,000 distinct CDR3 sequences, with 40% to 50% occurring only once. The study's findings and limits: With unsorted PBMCs, a conclusive comparison of naive versus antigen-experienced cells was not possible.

Note on this clonotype: Its antigen is as yet unknown.

This receptor was taken from a woman between 55 and 75 years old in good health. The source material was blood.

CDR3 loop: CASSNYRDSNQPQHF. CDR3 DNA: TGTGCCAGCAGCAATTACAGGGATAGCAATCAGCCCCAGCATTTT. The rearrangement uses TRBV7-8 and TRBJ1-5, with D possibly TRBD1 on 6 matching bases. Looked up from germline, CDR1 is SGHVS and CDR2 is FQNEAQ. The CDR3 extends over 15 amino acids. V was clipped by 5 bases and J by 0 bases, with 11 bases between them. The full variable domain, rest sourced from reference TRBV7-8 and TRBJ1-5, is GAGVSQSPRYKVAKRGQDVALRCDPISGHVSLFWYQQALGQGPEFLTYFQNEAQLDKSGLPSDRFFAERPEGSVSTLKIQRTQQEDSAVYLCASSNYRDSNQPQHFGDGTRLSIL.